This T cell receptor (beta chain) is drawn from a study of brain T cells in children with intractable seizures. This CDR3 is 17 amino acids long. Deletions cut 0 bases from V and 1 base from J, with 15 bases between. Germline V lookup: CDR1 SGHNT, CDR2 YENEEA. Overall study findings and caveats: Only CDR3 sequence similarity suggested viral specificity, without known HCMV serostatus.

Only cases whose brain tissue showed the highest T cell transcript signatures were sequenced. Concerning this clone itself: Antigen specificity is unknown.

The method was immunoSEQ multiplex PCR; TCRdb's version includes in-frame clones alone and lacks a portion of them. Of approximately 40,000 clones listed, 75% to 95% are singletons. The clonotype originates from a girl aged 2-10 years with tuberous sclerosis and intractable seizures. J is TRBJ1-2 and V is TRBV11-3; possible D gene TRBD1, 6 bases. Sequences were derived from peripheral blood, sampled at surgery. CDR3 amino acids: CASSLDFSPGVNYGYTF. The CDR3 coding sequence is TGTGCCAGCAGCTTAGATTTTTCCCCAGGGGTTAACTATGGCTACACCTTC. Variable domain in full (rest from reference TRBV11-3 and TRBJ1-2): EAGVVQSPRYKIIEKKQPVAFWCNPISGHNTLYWYLQNLGQGPELLIRYENEEAVDDSQLPKDRFSAERLKGVDSTLKIQPAELGDSAVYLCASSLDFSPGVNYGYTFGSGTRLTVV.